The source of this T cell receptor (beta chain) is a study of blood T cell repertoires in COVID-19. Assay: immunoSEQ multiplex PCR; the TCRdb copy retains only in-frame clones and omits some. The table records fewer than 250,000 clones, roughly nine tenths of them present only once. Sequenced material: peripheral blood. The sequence was collected from a man between 65 and 85 years old with acute or convalescent COVID-19.

CDR3 in DNA: TGTGCCACCCGGACACCACCAAACTATGGCTACACCTTC. Its translation is CATRTPPNYGYTF. The chain has TRBV28 and TRBJ1-2; tentative D call: TRBD1 (5 bases). This CDR3 region has 13 residues. Trimming removed 10 bases from V and 2 bases from J, with 14 bases in between. CDR1 is MDHEN and CDR2 is SYDVKM in the germline V gene.